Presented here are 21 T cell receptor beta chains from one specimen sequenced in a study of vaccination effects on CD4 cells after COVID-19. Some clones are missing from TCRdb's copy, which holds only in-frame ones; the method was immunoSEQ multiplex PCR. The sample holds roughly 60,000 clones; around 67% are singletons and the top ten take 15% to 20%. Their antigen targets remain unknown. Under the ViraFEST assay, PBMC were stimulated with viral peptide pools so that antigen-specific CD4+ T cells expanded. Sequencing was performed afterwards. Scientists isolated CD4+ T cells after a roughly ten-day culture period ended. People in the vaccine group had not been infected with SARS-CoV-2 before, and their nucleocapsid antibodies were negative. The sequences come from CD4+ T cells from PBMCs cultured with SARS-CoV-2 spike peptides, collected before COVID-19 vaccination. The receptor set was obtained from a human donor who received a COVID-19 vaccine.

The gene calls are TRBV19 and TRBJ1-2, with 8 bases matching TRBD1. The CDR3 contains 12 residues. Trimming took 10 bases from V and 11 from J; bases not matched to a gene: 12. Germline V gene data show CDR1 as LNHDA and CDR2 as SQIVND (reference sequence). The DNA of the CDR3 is TGTGCCACCCGGGGGGACAGGAGGAAATACACCTTC. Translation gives CATRGDRRKYTF.

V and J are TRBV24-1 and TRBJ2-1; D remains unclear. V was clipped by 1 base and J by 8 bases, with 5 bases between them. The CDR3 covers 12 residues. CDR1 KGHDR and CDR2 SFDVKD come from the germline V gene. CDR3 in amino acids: CATSDLGHEQFF. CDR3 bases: TGTGCCACCAGTGATTTAGGCCATGAGCAGTTCTTC.

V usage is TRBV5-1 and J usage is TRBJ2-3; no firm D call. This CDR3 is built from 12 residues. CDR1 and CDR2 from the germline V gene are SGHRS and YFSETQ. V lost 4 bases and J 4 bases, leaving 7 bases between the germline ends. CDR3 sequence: CASSPRSDTQYF. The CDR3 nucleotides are TGCGCCAGCAGCCCCCGGTCAGATACGCAGTATTTT.

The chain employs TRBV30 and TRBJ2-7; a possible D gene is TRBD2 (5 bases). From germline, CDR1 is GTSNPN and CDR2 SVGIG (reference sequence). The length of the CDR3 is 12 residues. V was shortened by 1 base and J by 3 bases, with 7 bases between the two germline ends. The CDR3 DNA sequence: TGTGCCTGGAGTGGGGCGGGCTACGAGCAGTACTTC. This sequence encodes CAWSGAGYEQYF.

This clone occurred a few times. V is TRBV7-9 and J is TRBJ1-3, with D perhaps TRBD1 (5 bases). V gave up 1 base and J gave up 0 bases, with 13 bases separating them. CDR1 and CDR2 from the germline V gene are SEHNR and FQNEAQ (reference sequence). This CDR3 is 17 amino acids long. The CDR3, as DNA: TGTGCCAGCAGCTTAGGACCAACAGGCGTCTCTGGAAACACCATATATTTT. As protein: CASSLGPTGVSGNTIYF.

The CDR3 DNA sequence: TGTGCCAGCAGCCACCCCCAGGGGACCAGCGCTAAAATCACCTACGAGCAGTACTTC. It codes for CASSHPQGTSAKITYEQYF. V gene TRBV11-2 combines with J gene TRBJ2-7; the D gene is possibly TRBD1 (6 bases). The CDR3 has 19 amino acids. Trimming stripped 5 bases from V and 2 bases from J, with 28 bases between. Germline values: CDR1 SGHAT, CDR2 FQNNGV.

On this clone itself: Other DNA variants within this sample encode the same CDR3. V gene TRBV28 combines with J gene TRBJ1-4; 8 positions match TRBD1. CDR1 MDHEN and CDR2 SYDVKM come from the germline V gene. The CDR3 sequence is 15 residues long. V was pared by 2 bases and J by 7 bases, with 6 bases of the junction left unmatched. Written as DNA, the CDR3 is TGTGCCAGCAGTTTACTCGGACAGGGAGGTGAAAAACTGTTTTTT. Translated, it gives CASSLLGQGGEKLFF.

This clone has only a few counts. DNA for the CDR3: TGCGCCAGCAGCCAAGTTCTGGGACGCTCGAACACCGGGGAGCTGTTTTTT. This translates into CASSQVLGRSNTGELFF. The J gene is TRBJ2-2, the V gene TRBV4-1; D possibly uses TRBD1 or TRBD2 (5 bases each). The CDR3 has 17 residues. Germline V lookup: CDR1 MGHRA, CDR2 YSYEKL. V lost 1 base to trimming and J lost 0 bases, with 12 bases between them.

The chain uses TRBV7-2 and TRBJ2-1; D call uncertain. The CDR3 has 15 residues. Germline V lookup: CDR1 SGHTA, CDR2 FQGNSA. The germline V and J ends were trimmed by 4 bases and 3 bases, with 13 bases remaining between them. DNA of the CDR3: TGTGCCAGCAGCTCCTCTTCCTTTAACTACAATGAGCAGTTCTTC. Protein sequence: CASSSSSFNYNEQFF.

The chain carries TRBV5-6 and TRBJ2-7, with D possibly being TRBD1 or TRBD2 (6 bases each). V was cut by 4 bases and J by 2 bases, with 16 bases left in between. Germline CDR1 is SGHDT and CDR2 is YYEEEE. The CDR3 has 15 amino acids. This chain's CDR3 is CASSPWRGVAYEQYF. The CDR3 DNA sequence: TGTGCCAGCAGCCCCTGGAGGGGGGTCGCCTACGAGCAGTACTTC.

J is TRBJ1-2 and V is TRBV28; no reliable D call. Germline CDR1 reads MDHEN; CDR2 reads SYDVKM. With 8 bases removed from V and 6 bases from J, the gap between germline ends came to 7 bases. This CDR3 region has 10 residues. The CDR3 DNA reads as TGTGCCAGCGGTCCACATGGCTACACCTTC. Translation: CASGPHGYTF.

CDR3 in DNA: TGCGCCAGCAGCTTCCAGGGACCCGGCGACGGAAACACCATATATTTT. The encoded protein is CASSFQGPGDGNTIYF. The gene calls are TRBV5-1 and TRBJ1-3; TRBD1 might be the D (5 bases). The CDR3 spans 16 residues. The V end lost 2 bases, the J end lost 4 bases, and 16 bases lay between the germline ends. Germline CDR1 SGHRS, CDR2 YFSETQ.

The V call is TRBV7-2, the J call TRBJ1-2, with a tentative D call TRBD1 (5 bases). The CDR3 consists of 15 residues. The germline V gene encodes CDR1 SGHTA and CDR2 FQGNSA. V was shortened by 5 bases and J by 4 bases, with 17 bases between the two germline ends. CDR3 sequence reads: CASSLTGLGTYGYTF. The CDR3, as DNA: TGTGCCAGCAGCCTAACGGGCCTTGGGACCTATGGCTACACCTTC.

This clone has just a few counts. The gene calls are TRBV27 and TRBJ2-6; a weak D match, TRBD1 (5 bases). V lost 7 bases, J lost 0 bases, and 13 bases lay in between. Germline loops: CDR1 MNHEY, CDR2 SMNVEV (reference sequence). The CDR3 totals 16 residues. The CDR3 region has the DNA TGTGCCAGCAAAAGAACAGGAACCTCTGGGGCCAACGTCCTGACTTTC. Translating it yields CASKRTGTSGANVLTF. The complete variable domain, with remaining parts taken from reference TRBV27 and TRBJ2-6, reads EAQVTQNPRYLITVTGKKLTVTCSQNMNHEYMSWYRQDPGLGLRQIYYSMNVEVTDKGDVPEGYKVSRKEKRNFPLILESPSPNQTSLYFCASKRTGTSGANVLTFGAGSRLTVL.

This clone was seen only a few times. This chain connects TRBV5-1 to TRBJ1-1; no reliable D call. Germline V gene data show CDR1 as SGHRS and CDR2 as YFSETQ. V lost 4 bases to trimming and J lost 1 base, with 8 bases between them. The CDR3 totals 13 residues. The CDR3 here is CASSPNSNTEAFF. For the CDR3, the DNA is TGCGCCAGCAGCCCGAACTCGAACACTGAAGCTTTCTTT.

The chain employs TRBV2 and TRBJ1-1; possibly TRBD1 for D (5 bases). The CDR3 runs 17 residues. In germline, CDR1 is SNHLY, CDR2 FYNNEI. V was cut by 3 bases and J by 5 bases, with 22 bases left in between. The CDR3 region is CASSDYPRPSGGTEAFF. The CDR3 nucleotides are TGTGCCAGCAGTGACTATCCGAGGCCCAGTGGGGGAACTGAAGCTTTCTTT.

The CDR3 sequence is CSVAGGRGYEQYF. The CDR3 nucleotides are TGCAGCGTTGCTGGCGGGAGAGGCTACGAGCAGTACTTC. The chain couples TRBV29-1 to TRBJ2-7, with 7 bases that match TRBD2. CDR1 is SQVTM and CDR2 is ANQGSEA in the germline V gene. The CDR3 sequence is 13 residues long. The J segment lost 3 bases and the V segment lost 4 bases, leaving 6 bases of the junction unmatched.

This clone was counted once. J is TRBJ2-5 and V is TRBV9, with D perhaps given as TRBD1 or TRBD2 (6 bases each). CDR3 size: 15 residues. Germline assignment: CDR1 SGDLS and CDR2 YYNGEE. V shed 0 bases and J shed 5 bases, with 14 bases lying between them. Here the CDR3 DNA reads TGTGCCAGCAGCGTAGCTCCGGGGGCGTATGAGACCCAGTACTTC. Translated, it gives CASSVAPGAYETQYF.

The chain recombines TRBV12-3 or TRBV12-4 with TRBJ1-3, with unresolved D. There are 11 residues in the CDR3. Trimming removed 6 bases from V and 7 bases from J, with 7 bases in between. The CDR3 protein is CASRRGNTIYF. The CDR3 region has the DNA TGTGCCAGCAGGAGAGGTAACACCATATATTTT.

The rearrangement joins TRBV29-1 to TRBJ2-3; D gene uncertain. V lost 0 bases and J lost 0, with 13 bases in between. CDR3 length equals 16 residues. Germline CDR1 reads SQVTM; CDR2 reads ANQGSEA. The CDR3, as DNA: TGCAGCGTTGAAGATCGGCAGAGAAGTAGCACAGATACGCAGTATTTT. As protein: CSVEDRQRSSTDTQYF.

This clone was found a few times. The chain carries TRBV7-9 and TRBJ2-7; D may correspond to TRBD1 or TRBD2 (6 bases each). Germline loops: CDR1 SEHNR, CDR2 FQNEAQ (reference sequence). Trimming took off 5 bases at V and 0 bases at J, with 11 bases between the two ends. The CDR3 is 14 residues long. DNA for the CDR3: TGTGCCAGCAGCCTCTCGGGGGCCTCCTACGAGCAGTACTTC. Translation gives CASSLSGASYEQYF.